This passage covers 10 T cell receptor beta chains from one sample sequenced in a study of monozygotic twins with inflammatory bowel disease. TCRdb reprocessed the 5' RACE reads, keeping one entry per CDR3 protein, no DNA. This sample's table reports some 90,000 distinct CDR3 sequences. Sequencing used blood. All receptors come from a human donor with ulcerative colitis or Crohn's disease, or a healthy co-twin of an affected twin (not recorded which).

The chain employs TRBV20-1 and TRBJ1-1. In germline, CDR1 is DFQATT, CDR2 SNEGSKA (reference sequence). The CDR3 length is 15 residues. The CDR3 sequence: CSARKGEGRGTEAFF.

This sequence joins TRBV4-2 and TRBJ2-2. There are 17 residues in the CDR3. Germline V lookup: CDR1 LGHNA, CDR2 YNFKEQ. The CDR3 sequence is CASSQGGSGANTGELFF.

This chain links TRBV27 with TRBJ1-1; TCRdb indicates TRBD1, and absent DNA this call remains unverified. Germline V gene data show CDR1 as MNHEY and CDR2 as SMNVEV (reference sequence). This CDR3 comprises 15 residues. This CDR3 is CASSKEGAGDTEAFF.

This chain joins TRBV6-5 and TRBJ2-1; TCRdb gives TRBD2 as the D gene, but with no DNA this cannot be confirmed. The germline V gene encodes CDR1 MNHEY and CDR2 SVGAGI. This CDR3 region has 19 residues. The CDR3 protein is CASSTRLAGGPSSINEQFF.

The chain employs TRBV5-1 and TRBJ2-1; the TRBD1 assignment by TCRdb is unverifiable without DNA. The CDR3 is 14 amino acids. Germline CDR1 SGHRS, CDR2 YFSETQ. The chain's CDR3 is CASSLGGESNEQFF.

The chain links TRBV5-5 to TRBJ1-4; TCRdb calls TRBD1, which cannot be checked without DNA. The CDR3 contains 15 residues. CDR1 is SGHKS, CDR2 YYEKEE, per germline (reference sequence). CDR3: CASSRRTATNEKLFF. The variable domain in full, completed from reference TRBV5-5 and TRBJ1-4, reads DAGVTQSPTHLIKTRGQQVTLRCSPISGHKSVSWYQQVLGQGPQFIFQYYEKEERGRGNFPDRFSARQFPNYSSELNVNALLLGDSALYLCASSRRTATNEKLFFGSGTQLSVL.

The chain employs TRBV15 and TRBJ2-1. This CDR3 has 14 residues. The V gene's germline CDR1 is LNHNV and CDR2 YYDKDF (reference sequence). This chain's CDR3 is CATSSQTGYNEQFF.

This sequence joins TRBV24-1 and TRBJ1-1; TCRdb reports TRBD1, a call that lacks DNA to check it against. Looked up from germline, CDR1 is KGHDR and CDR2 is SFDVKD. There are 15 residues in the CDR3. The CDR3 loop reads CATSARGGGLTEAFF.

The chain couples TRBV4-1 to TRBJ2-7. The CDR3 covers 13 residues. CDR1 is MGHRA and CDR2 is YSYEKL in the germline V gene. The CDR3 protein is CASSQVGNYEQYF.

The genes are TRBV20-1 and TRBJ1-1; there is no DNA to check the TCRdb D call of TRBD1. The CDR3 loop spans 11 amino acids. Germline assignment: CDR1 DFQATT and CDR2 SNEGSKA (reference sequence). The CDR3 sequence is CSARTEAEAFF.